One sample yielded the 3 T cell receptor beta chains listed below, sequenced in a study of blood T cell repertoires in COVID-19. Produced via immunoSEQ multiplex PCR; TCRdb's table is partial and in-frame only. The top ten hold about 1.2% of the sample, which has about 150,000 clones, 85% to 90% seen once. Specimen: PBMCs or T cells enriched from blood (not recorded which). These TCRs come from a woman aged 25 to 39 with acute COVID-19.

This CDR3 is CATSSTGGAAEKLFF. DNA for the CDR3: TGTGCCACCAGTAGCACAGGGGGCGCGGCTGAAAAACTGTTTTTT. The chain combines TRBV24-1 with TRBJ1-4; 9 bases align to TRBD1. J was trimmed by 7 bases and V by 6 bases; bases with no gene match: 8. The CDR3 consists of 15 residues. CDR1 and CDR2 from the germline V gene are KGHDR and SFDVKD.

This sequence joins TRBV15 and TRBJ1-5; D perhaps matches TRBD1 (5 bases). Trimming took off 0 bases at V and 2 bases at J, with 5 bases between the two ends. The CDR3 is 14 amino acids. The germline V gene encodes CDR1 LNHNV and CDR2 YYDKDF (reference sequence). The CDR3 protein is CATSRDRGNQPQHF. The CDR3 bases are TGTGCCACCAGCAGAGACAGGGGCAATCAGCCCCAGCATTTT.

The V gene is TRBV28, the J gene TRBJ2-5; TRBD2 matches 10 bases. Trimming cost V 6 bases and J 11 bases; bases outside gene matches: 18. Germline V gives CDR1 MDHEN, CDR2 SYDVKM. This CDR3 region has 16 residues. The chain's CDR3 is CASRVTEKAGGWTQYF. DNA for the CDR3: TGTGCCAGCAGAGTCACGGAAAAAGCGGGAGGGTGGACGCAGTACTTC.